The T cell receptor (beta chain) under discussion was sequenced for a study of cytomegalovirus exposure and HLA in healthy donors. In this sample, this clone turned up once. Trimming pared 1 base from V and 4 bases from J, leaving 13 bases between. The CDR3 runs 15 residues. Germline V lookup: CDR1 MDHEN, CDR2 SYDVKM. PCR primers comprised 60 Vbeta and 13 Jbeta primers. Sequenced by immunoSEQ multiplex PCR; TCRdb stores in-frame clones only, minus some. The sample yields fewer than 250,000 clones, more than 80% seen once. The chain is built from TRBV28 and TRBJ1-2; no definite D call. Sequencing used PBMCs. This clonotype originated in a man aged 25 to 40 in good health and CMV-seronegative. The CDR3 region is CASSLSQLGLYGYTF. CDR3 nucleotide sequence: TGTGCCAGCAGTTTATCCCAACTTGGACTCTATGGCTACACCTTC.